Listed here are 3 T cell receptor beta chains from one sample, sequenced in a study of Ad26.COV2.S vaccination and SARS-CoV-2 variants. Treatment noted: some 20 received Ad26.COV2.S at low or high dose, single or two shots; several received placebo; per-sample allocation not given. Sampling was performed 63 days after the first vaccine or placebo injection. Clones were sequenced by immunoSEQ multiplex PCR, and TCRdb holds only the in-frame ones, with some missing. The sample comprises about 680,000 clones, around 92% of which are singletons, and approximately 1.5% rests with the top ten. Here the sequenced sample was peripheral blood, taken in a trial of Ad26.COV2.S vaccine versus placebo. Source of these receptors: a person aged 18 to 59 who received the Ad26.COV2.S COVID-19 vaccine or a placebo.

For the CDR3, the DNA is TGTGCCAGCACCTATGGCGAGACCCAGTACTTC. It encodes CASTYGETQYF. J is TRBJ2-5 and V is TRBV11-2; no reliable D call. The CDR3 runs to 11 residues. V lost 7 bases to trimming and J lost 5 bases, with 8 bases between them. Germline CDR1 reads SGHAT; CDR2 reads FQNNGV.

The V call is TRBV27, the J call TRBJ2-2; 11 bases map to TRBD1. J was trimmed by 5 bases and V by 5 bases; bases with no gene match: 7. Germline CDR1 reads MNHEY; CDR2 reads SMNVEV (reference sequence). The CDR3 consists of 16 residues. CDR3 in DNA: TGTGCCAGCAGTCGGGGGACAGGGGGACGGACCGGGGAGCTGTTTTTT. Translated: CASSRGTGGRTGELFF.

V is TRBV7-2 and J is TRBJ2-1; 13 bases match TRBD2. Germline V CDR1 and CDR2: SGHTA, FQGNSA. The CDR3 totals 16 residues. Trimming cost V 3 bases and J 3 bases; bases outside gene matches: 2. CDR3 region: CASSLGTSGDYNEQFF. Here the CDR3 DNA reads TGTGCCAGCAGCTTGGGGACTAGCGGGGACTACAATGAGCAGTTCTTC.